This entry describes one T cell receptor beta chain. Its target antigen remains unknown. One base away there is no much larger clone; base qualities are not given. Peripheral blood CD8+ and CD4+ T cells from healthy donors, Susac syndrome patients and multiple sclerosis patients were profiled using high-throughput TCR beta sequencing. Multiple sclerosis controls were treatment-naive patients with stable or active relapsing-remitting disease fulfilling revised McDonald criteria. CD8+ TEMRA cells were enriched by FACS, while bulk CD8+ and CD4+ T cells were purified by magnetic negative isolation. Blood was collected in EDTA tubes and processed within 24 hours, with PBMCs isolated through density gradient centrifugation. PBMCs intended for TCR sequencing were cryopreserved in liquid nitrogen and thawed later in a water bath at 37 degrees C. The sorted or isolated CD4+, CD8+ and CD8+ TEMRA cells reached a purity of at least 90%.

This sample is part of a study of CD8 T cells in Susac syndrome (dated by TCRdb to about 2019). About the investigation overall: The study used repertoire sequencing to test whether antigen drove CD8+ T cell activation and differentiation in Susac syndrome.

V is pared back by 0 bases and J by 4 bases, with 7 bases lying between the germline termini. The germline V gene (reference sequence) provides CDR1 LGHDT and CDR2 YNNKEL. The CDR3 holds 14 amino acids from the cysteine to the phenylalanine. The entry retains the CDR3 DNA only, 42 bases that are in frame from base 1. What the study reported, not specific to this receptor: The TCR sequencing and HLA analysis was acknowledged to have included a relatively small number of individuals.

RNA was extracted with the RNeasy kit and about 0.45 to 1 ug was reverse transcribed using random hexamers. The immunoSEQ multiplex PCR assay, covering 54 Vbeta and 13 Jbeta segments, was used to amplify TCR beta CDR3 regions. To correct PCR amplification bias, a synthetic template baseline was used for both primer optimization and computational correction. The paper's processing steps were these. Reads were assigned to V, D and J genes according to IMGT and analyzed in immunoSEQ Analyzer, with only productive sequences retained. Clonality was computed as one minus Shannon entropy normalized by log2 of the number of productive unique sequences. For each patient and control, public and private clones were evaluated within the 100 most prevalent clones. Susac-specific clones were defined as absent from healthy and MS cohorts, some 1,000 published viral clones and other ImmuneACCESS disease sequences. TCRdb cleaned the public reads at Q25 with fastp, built clones with MiXCR and kept in-frame beta chains. Each entry is one CDR3 protein sequence, shown with its most common DNA and genes. TCRdb assigned the V and J calls; the authors' analysis was not used. The sample profile shows under 350,000 distinct CDR3 sequences; about 92% of them were found once. 0.065% of the sample rests with the top ten.

The sequence joins TRBV3-1 to TRBJ1-3, with no confidently assigned D gene. The sequenced sample consisted of CD4+ T cells from PBMCs. This clonotype was obtained from a human donor with multiple sclerosis. The DNA sequence is TGTGCCAGCAGCCAAGAGATTTGGGGAAACACCATATATTTT. Its protein reads: CASSQEIWGNTIYF.